Below, one T cell receptor (beta chain) is given with its context. CDR1 and CDR2 (germline): MNHEY, SMNVEV (reference sequence). The CDR3 runs to 14 residues. Trimming took 6 bases from V and 2 from J, leaving 11 bases between them. Only in-frame clones appear in the TCRdb table, and some are missing; sequencing was by immunoSEQ multiplex PCR. The table includes 200,000 to 250,000 clones, about 85% detected once. These data are taken from a study of blood T cell repertoires in COVID-19. What was sequenced was peripheral blood. The rearrangement joins TRBV27 to TRBJ2-1; D call uncertain. The origin of this receptor is a man aged 40-49 years with acute or convalescent COVID-19. CDR3 nucleotides: TGTGCCAGCAGCCCAACCGAGGCCTACAATGAGCAGTTCTTC. It specifies CASSPTEAYNEQFF.